The 11 T cell receptor beta chains listed next were all sequenced from one sample in a study of shared clonotypes between healthy human individuals. TCRdb keeps only in-frame clones here, not all; method: immunoSEQ multiplex PCR. The sample shows some 2.1 million clones, 85% to 95% of them seen only once. The material sequenced was naive CD4+ T cells sorted from blood. Subset noted: CD45RA+ positively selected. These receptors came from a man between 18 and 29 years old in good health.

The chain is built from TRBV29-1 and TRBJ2-1; TRBD2 aligns across 9 bases. V was pared by 1 base and J by 0 bases, with 13 bases of the junction left unmatched. The CDR3 contains 19 residues. The germline CDR1 and CDR2 sequences are SQVTM and ANQGSEA. CDR3: CSVEVSGSIRGSSYNEQFF. CDR3 in DNA: TGCAGCGTTGAAGTTAGCGGGAGTATCCGAGGGAGCTCCTACAATGAGCAGTTCTTC.

The V call is TRBV5-1, the J call TRBJ1-4; the D gene is possibly TRBD1 (6 bases). Trimming pared 4 bases from V and 0 bases from J, leaving 7 bases between. Looked up from germline, CDR1 is SGHRS and CDR2 is YFSETQ. The CDR3 spans 14 residues. The CDR3 DNA sequence: TGCGCCAGCAGCCGGGGGCCAACTAATGAAAAACTGTTTTTT. It encodes CASSRGPTNEKLFF.

The V and J genes are TRBV6-1 and TRBJ1-3; D remains ambiguous. Germline lookup yields CDR1 MNHNS and CDR2 SASEGT. The CDR3 covers 15 residues. Trimming took off 2 bases at V and 3 bases at J, with 11 bases between the two ends. Here the CDR3 reads CASSERRSFGNTIYF. For the CDR3, the DNA is TGTGCCAGCAGTGAACGGCGCAGTTTTGGAAACACCATATATTTT.

This chain connects TRBV7-2 to TRBJ1-4; 9 positions agree with TRBD1. The CDR3 totals 15 residues. The V and J ends lost 3 bases and 6 bases, in that order; junction bases with no gene match: 5. Germline V CDR1 and CDR2: SGHTA, FQGNSA. Here the CDR3 DNA reads TGTGCCAGCAGCTTCCCGGGACAGGGTTATGAAAAACTGTTTTTT. Its translation is CASSFPGQGYEKLFF.

CDR3 nucleotides: TGTGCCAGCACCGCAGGGACAAGCAATCAGCCCCAGCATTTT. Translated: CASTAGTSNQPQHF. This chain links TRBV6-6 with TRBJ1-5; D may be TRBD1 (6 bases). CDR1 MNHNY and CDR2 SVGAGI come from the germline V gene (reference sequence). Between the trimmed V and J ends, which lost 7 bases and 1 base, there was a span of 11 bases. The CDR3 has 14 residues.

V and J are TRBV7-6 and TRBJ1-4, with 7 bases matching TRBD1. This CDR3 has 16 residues. Looked up from germline, CDR1 is SGHVS and CDR2 is FNYEAQ. The trim removed 4 bases at V and 5 bases at J, leaving 10 bases unmatched. CDR3 region: CASSSQQGGGNEKLFF. DNA for the CDR3: TGTGCCAGCAGCTCACAGCAGGGAGGGGGCAATGAAAAACTGTTTTTT.

The gene calls are TRBV2 and TRBJ2-2; D remains ambiguous. V lost 6 bases to trimming and J lost 1 base, with 6 bases between them. The CDR3 sequence is 13 residues long. Germline CDR1 and CDR2: SNHLY and FYNNEI. This CDR3 reads CASRNRNTGELFF. DNA for the CDR3: TGTGCCAGCAGAAACAGGAACACCGGGGAGCTGTTTTTT.

The V and J genes are TRBV10-3 and TRBJ2-5, with 8 bases aligning to TRBD2. CDR3 length equals 15 residues. The junction had 7 bases not matched to a gene; V was cut back by 6 bases and J by 1 base. CDR1 and CDR2 (germline): ENHRY, SYGVKD. CDR3 nucleotide sequence: TGTGCCATCAGGCCCGGACTAGCCGTCCAAGAGACCCAGTACTTC. This encodes CAIRPGLAVQETQYF.

This chain connects TRBV2 to TRBJ1-1; no reliable D call. CDR1 SNHLY and CDR2 FYNNEI come from the germline V gene. The CDR3 totals 14 residues. Trimming removed 6 bases from V and 0 bases from J, with 11 bases in between. In DNA form, the CDR3 reads TGTGCCAGCAGGAAACATGTCTTGAACACTGAAGCTTTCTTT. Its translation: CASRKHVLNTEAFF. Full variable domain (missing parts from reference TRBV2 and TRBJ1-1): EPEVTQTPSHQVTQMGQEVILRCVPISNHLYFYWYRQILGQKVEFLVSFYNNEISEKSEIFDDQFSVERPDGSNFTLKIRSTKLEDSAMYFCASRKHVLNTEAFFGQGTRLTVV.

V and J are TRBV5-8 and TRBJ1-3; a possible D gene is TRBD1 (6 bases). Deletions cut 2 bases from V and 2 bases from J, with 8 bases between. The CDR3 totals 14 residues. The germline V gene encodes CDR1 SGHTS and CDR2 YDEGEE. The CDR3 protein is CASSLQGTGNTIYF. CDR3 coding DNA: TGTGCCAGCAGCTTACAGGGCACTGGAAACACCATATATTTT.

CDR3 sequence: CASSPSRQSPYTF. In DNA, the CDR3 is TGTGCCAGCTCACCGTCGAGACAGTCCCCCTACACCTTC. The chain employs TRBV18 and TRBJ1-2; possibly TRBD1 for D (5 bases). This CDR3 comprises 13 residues. V was cut by 3 bases and J by 10 bases, with 15 bases left in between. The germline CDR1 and CDR2 sequences are KGHSH and LQKENI.